This TCR beta chain was recorded in a study of Ad26.COV2.S vaccination and SARS-CoV-2 variants. Study details: Enrolled in COV1001, the donor was in the Ad26.COV2.S trial arm, which received the vaccine.

Using immunoSEQ multiplex PCR, the repertoire was profiled, and TCRdb retains in-frame clones only, with some absent. The table records around 400,000 clones, roughly 90% of them present only once. Documented treatment: around 19 received Ad26.COV2.S at low or high dose, single or two shots; about 5 received placebo; per-sample allocation not given. Sampling took place 63 days after the first vaccine or placebo injection. Study-level findings and limits: Post-vaccination breadth of spike-specific CD8+ and CD4+ T cell responses was reportedly substantial. It was vaccine recipients, not placebo recipients, who had the higher spike-specific TCR breadth.

V lost 7 bases to trimming and J lost 6 bases; unmatched junction nucleotides: 15. CDR3 length equals 16 residues. CDR1 and CDR2 (germline): SGHAT, FQNNGV. Note on this clone: The antigen is undetermined.

The clonotype originates from a person between 18 and 65 years old who received the Ad26.COV2.S COVID-19 vaccine or a placebo. The chain carries TRBV11-2 and TRBJ2-3, with 8 bases fitting TRBD2. The specimen was peripheral blood, collected in a trial of Ad26.COV2.S vaccine versus placebo. The chain's CDR3 is CASNDLLAVPHDTQYF. Here the CDR3 DNA reads TGTGCCAGCAACGATCTACTAGCGGTCCCGCACGATACGCAGTATTTT.